The entry below describes one T cell receptor (beta chain). This entry comes from a study of OX40 agonist ivuxolimab in advanced cancers. The V end was cut by 5 bases, the J end by 0 bases, with 11 bases between. The CDR3 sequence is 15 residues long. The germline V gene has CDR1 MNHNS and CDR2 SASEGT. TCRdb's copy holds only in-frame clones and misses some; the assay was immunoSEQ multiplex PCR. Found here are about 89,000 clones, more than 70% of them singletons; the top ten hold 0.25% to 0.3%. Autoimmune disease history or systemic immunosuppression was exclusionary. The sequence derives from an adult with an advanced solid tumor such as melanoma, head and neck, liver or kidney cancer. The rearrangement joins TRBV6-1 to TRBJ1-3; no clear D. Sequenced here: CD4+ or CD8+ T cells sorted from blood, sampled in a trial of the OX40 agonist ivuxolimab. The DNA for the CDR3 is TGTGCCAGCAGTCGGGGATCTTTCTCTGGAAACACCATATATTTT. Amino acid sequence: CASSRGSFSGNTIYF.